These 2 T cell receptor beta chains came from one sample sequenced in a study of vaccination and CD4 T cells after COVID-19 (dated by TCRdb to between 2020 and 2023). Antigens for these TCRs are unknown. The protocol used for the library was PCR. The listed sequencing device is Illumina iSeq 100. TCR sequencing of DNA from cultured CD4+ T cells used the Oncomine TCR Beta short-read assay at the Johns Hopkins FTIC core. Using fastp trimming at Q25 and MiXCR clonotype assembly, TCRdb reanalyzed the public sequencing data and kept in-frame beta chains. For every CDR3 protein sequence, its rows merge into one entry that carries the most common genes and DNA. Counted in this sample were under 7,000 distinct CDR3 sequences; less than 20% of them appeared once. Around 20% of the sample goes to the ten largest clones. Sample treatment or condition, as interpreted from the label and publication: approximately nine-day PBMC culture with coronavirus spike peptide pools or control peptides (ViraFEST assay).

Sequenced: CD4+ T cells from blood, cultured in vitro. The receptors stem from a human donor who had recovered from COVID-19.

V is TRBV18 and J is TRBJ2-2; 12 positions match TRBD2. Unmatched junction bases numbered 8, after V lost 5 bases and J lost 7 bases. The CDR3 covers 16 residues. CDR1 and CDR2 (germline): KGHSH, LQKENI. The CDR3 DNA follows: TGTGCCAGCTCAAAGACTAGCGGGAGTAACGGCGGGGAGCTGTTTTTT. It is translated as CASSKTSGSNGGELFF.

By frequency in the sample, this clonotype is medium-sized (0.01 to 0.1%). V and J are TRBV5-4 and TRBJ2-2; D might be TRBD1 or TRBD2, each matching 6 bases. Germline CDR1 reads SGHNT; CDR2 reads YYREEE (reference sequence). This CDR3 comprises 17 residues. V dropped 0 bases and J dropped 5 bases, with 17 bases sitting between them. The CDR3 reads CASSLGQGRSRTGELFF. CDR3 coding DNA: TGTGCCAGCAGCTTGGGGCAGGGGAGGAGTAGAACCGGGGAGCTGTTTTTT.